This TCR beta chain was captured by sequencing in a study of blood T cell repertoires in COVID-19. Study overall: The samples span acute and convalescent COVID-19 from the United States, Italy and Spain. PBMCs, B-cell-depleted T cells, or T cells provided the cDNA or gDNA that made up the material.

Clinical histories supplied by participants themselves formed the basis of cohort assignment. Recovery among Cohort 3 donors was established by two negative PCRs, clearance, or symptom resolution. Clones were sequenced by immunoSEQ multiplex PCR, and TCRdb holds only the in-frame ones, with some missing. The sample includes 350,000 to 400,000 clones, roughly 87% of them seen just once. The receptor's source is a woman aged 25 to 39 who had recovered from COVID-19. Sequencing was carried out using PBMCs or T cells enriched from blood (not recorded which).

The CDR3 here is CASRPGLIDEQFF. In DNA form, the CDR3 reads TGTGCCAGCAGACCCGGACTTATCGATGAGCAGTTCTTC. This rearrangement joins TRBV27 to TRBJ2-1; D possibly corresponds to TRBD2 (5 bases). This CDR3 region has 13 residues. V lost 6 bases and J lost 8, with 14 bases in between. Germline V CDR1 and CDR2: MNHEY, SMNVEV (reference sequence).